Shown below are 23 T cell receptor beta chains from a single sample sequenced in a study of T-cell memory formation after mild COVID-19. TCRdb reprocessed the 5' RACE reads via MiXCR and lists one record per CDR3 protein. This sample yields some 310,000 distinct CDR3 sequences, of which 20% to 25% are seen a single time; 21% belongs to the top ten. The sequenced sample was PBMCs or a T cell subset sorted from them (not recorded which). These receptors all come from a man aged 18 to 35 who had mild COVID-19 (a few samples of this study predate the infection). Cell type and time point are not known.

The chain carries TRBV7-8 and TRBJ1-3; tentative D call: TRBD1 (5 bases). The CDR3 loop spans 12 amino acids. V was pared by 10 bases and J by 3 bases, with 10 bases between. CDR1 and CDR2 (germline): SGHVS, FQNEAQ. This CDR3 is CATGGIGNTIYF. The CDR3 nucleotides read TGTGCCACTGGGGGGATTGGAAACACCATATATTTT. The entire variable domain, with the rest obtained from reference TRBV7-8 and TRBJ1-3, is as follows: GAGVSQSPRYKVAKRGQDVALRCDPISGHVSLFWYQQALGQGPEFLTYFQNEAQLDKSGLPSDRFFAERPEGSVSTLKIQRTQQEDSAVYLCATGGIGNTIYFGEGSWLTVV.

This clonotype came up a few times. CDR3 nucleotides: TGTGCCAGCCAGGGAGCTAACTATGGCTACACCTTC. Amino acids: CASQGANYGYTF. The V and J genes are TRBV6-1 and TRBJ1-2; the D gene is possibly TRBD1 (5 bases). This CDR3 spans 12 amino acids. Germline V gene sequence: CDR1 MNHNS, CDR2 SASEGT. V was shortened by 8 bases and J by 0 bases, with 7 bases between the two germline ends.

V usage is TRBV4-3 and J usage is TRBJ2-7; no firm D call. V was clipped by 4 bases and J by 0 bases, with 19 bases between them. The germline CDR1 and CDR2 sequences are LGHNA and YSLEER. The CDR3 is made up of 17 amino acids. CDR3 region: CASSLSVSGFLSYEQYF. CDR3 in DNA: TGCGCCAGCAGCCTAAGCGTGTCGGGTTTTCTCTCCTACGAGCAGTACTTC.

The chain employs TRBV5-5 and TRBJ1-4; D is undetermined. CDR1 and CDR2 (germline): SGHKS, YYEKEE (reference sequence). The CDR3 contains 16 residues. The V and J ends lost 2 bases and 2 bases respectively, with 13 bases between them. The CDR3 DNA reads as TGTGCCAGCAGCTTCCGGAGGAGCTTGACTAATGAAAAACTGTTTTTT. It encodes CASSFRRSLTNEKLFF.

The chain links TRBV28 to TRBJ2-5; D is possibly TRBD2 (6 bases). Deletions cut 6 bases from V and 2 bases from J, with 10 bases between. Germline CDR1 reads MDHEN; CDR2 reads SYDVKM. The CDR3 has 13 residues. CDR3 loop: CASRGAGQETQYF. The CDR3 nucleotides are TGTGCCAGCAGGGGAGCGGGTCAAGAGACCCAGTACTTC.

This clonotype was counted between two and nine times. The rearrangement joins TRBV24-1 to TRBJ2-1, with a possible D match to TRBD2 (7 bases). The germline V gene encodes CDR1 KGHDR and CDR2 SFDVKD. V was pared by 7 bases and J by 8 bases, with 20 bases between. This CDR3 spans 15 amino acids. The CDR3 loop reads CATSDTGRGRDEQFF. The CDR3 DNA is TGTGCCACCAGCGATACAGGGAGGGGAAGGGATGAGCAGTTCTTC.

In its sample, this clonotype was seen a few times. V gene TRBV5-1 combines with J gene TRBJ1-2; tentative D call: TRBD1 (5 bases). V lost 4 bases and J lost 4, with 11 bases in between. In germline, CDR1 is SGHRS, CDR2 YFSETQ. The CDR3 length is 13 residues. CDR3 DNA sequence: TGCGCCAGCAGCACAGACAGTTCCTATGGCTACACCTTC. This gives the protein CASSTDSSYGYTF.

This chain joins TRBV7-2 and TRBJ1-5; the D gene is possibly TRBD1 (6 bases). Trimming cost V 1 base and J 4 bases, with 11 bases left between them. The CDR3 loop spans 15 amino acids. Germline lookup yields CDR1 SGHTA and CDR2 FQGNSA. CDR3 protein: CASSLGGTNNQPQHF. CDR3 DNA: TGTGCCAGCAGCTTAGGAGGGACAAATAATCAGCCCCAGCATTTT.

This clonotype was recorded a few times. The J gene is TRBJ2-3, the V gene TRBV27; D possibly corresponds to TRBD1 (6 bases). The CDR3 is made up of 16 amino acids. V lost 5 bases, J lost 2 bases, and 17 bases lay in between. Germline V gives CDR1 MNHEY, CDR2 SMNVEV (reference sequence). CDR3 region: CASSPLETGVTDTQYF. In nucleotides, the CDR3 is TGTGCCAGCAGTCCGCTTGAGACAGGAGTCACAGATACGCAGTATTTT.

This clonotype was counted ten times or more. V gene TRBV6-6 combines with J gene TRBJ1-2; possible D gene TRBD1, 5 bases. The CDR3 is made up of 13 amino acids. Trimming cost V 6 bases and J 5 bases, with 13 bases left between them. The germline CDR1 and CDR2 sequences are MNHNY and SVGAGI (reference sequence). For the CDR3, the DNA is TGTGCCAGCAGAAACGTAGGGGCGTATGGCTACACCTTC. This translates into CASRNVGAYGYTF.

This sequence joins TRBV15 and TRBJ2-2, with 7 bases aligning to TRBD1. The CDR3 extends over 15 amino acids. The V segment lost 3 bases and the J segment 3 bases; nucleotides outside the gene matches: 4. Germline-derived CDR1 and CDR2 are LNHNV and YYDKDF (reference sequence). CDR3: CATSRGDRDTGELFF. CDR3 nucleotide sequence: TGTGCCACCAGCAGGGGTGACAGGGACACCGGGGAGCTGTTTTTT.

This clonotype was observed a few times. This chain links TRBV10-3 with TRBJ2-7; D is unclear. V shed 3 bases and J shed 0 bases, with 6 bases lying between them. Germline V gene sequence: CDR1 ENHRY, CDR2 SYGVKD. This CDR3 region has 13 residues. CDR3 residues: CAISERVSYEQYV. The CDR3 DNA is TGTGCCATCAGTGAACGGGTCTCCTACGAGCAGTACGTC.

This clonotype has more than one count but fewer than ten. Written as DNA, the CDR3 is TGTGCCAGCAGCCACTTGTTCGGGGACAGGGACTATGGCTACACCTTC. Its translation is CASSHLFGDRDYGYTF. V usage is TRBV7-2 and J usage is TRBJ1-2; 9 positions agree with TRBD1. Per the germline V gene, CDR1 is SGHTA and CDR2 is FQGNSA. With 5 bases clipped from V and 3 bases from J, the junction kept 10 bases outside the gene matches. The CDR3 length is 16 residues.

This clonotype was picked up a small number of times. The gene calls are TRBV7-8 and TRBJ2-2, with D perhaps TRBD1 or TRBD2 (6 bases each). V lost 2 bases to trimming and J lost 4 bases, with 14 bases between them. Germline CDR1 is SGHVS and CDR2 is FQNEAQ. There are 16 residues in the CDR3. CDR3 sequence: CASSLRRGLGTGELFF. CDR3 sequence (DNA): TGTGCCAGCAGCTTACGTCGGGGGCTGGGCACCGGGGAGCTGTTTTTT.

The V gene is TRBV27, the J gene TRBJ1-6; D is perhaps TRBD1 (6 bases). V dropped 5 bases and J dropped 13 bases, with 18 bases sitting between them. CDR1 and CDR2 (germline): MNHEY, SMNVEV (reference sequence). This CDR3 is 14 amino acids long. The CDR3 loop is CASSTQTGLGPLHF. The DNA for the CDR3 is TGTGCCAGCAGTACTCAGACAGGCCTAGGGCCCCTCCACTTT.

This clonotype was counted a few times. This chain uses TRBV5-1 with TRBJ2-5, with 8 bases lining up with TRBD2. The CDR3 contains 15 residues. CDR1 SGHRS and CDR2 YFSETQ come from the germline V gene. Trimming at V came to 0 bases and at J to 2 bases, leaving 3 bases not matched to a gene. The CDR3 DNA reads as TGCGCCAGCAGCTTGGAGGGGACTAGACAAGAGACCCAGTACTTC. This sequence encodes CASSLEGTRQETQYF.

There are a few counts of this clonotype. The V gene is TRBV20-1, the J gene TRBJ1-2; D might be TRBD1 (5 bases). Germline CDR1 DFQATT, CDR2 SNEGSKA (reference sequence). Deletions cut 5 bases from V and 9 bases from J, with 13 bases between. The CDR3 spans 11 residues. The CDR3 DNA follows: TGCAGTGCTCGGGGGGGAGGTAGCTACACCTTC. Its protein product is CSARGGGSYTF.

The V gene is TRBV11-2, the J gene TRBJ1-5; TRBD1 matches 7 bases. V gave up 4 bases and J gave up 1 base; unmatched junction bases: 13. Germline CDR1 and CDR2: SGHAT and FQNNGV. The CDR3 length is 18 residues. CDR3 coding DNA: TGTGCCAGCAGCTCAAACACCACAGGGGCACTCAGCAATCAGCCCCAGCATTTT. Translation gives CASSSNTTGALSNQPQHF.

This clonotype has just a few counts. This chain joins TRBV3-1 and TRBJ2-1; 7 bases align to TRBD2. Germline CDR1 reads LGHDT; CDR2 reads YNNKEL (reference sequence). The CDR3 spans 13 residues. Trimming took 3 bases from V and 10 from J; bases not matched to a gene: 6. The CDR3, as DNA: TGTGCCAGCAGCCACGCAACTAGCGAGGAGCAGTTCTTC. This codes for CASSHATSEEQFF.

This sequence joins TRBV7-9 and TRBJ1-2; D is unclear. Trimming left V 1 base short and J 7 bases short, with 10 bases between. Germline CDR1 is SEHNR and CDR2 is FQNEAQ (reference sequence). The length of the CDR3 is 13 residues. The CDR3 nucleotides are TGTGCCAGCAGCTTAGAGGGCCCCACTGGCTACACCTTC. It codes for CASSLEGPTGYTF.

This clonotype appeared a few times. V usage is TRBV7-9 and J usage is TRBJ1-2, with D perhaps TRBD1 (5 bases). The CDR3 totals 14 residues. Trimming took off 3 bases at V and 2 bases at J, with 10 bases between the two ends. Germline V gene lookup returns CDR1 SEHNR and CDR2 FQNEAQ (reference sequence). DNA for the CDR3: TGTGCCAGCAGCTTTAACGACAGAAACTATGGCTACACCTTC. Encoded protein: CASSFNDRNYGYTF.

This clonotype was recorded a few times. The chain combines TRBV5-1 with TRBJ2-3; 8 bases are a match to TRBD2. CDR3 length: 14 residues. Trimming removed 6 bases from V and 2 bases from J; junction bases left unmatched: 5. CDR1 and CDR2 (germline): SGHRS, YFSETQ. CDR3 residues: CASTPGGVTDTQYF. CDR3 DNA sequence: TGCGCCAGCACCCCCGGGGGGGTCACAGATACGCAGTATTTT.

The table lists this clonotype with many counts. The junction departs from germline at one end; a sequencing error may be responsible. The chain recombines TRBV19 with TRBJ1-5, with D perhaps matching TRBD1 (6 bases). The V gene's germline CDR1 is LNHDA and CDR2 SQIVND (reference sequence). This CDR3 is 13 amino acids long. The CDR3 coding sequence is TGTGCCAGTAGTACGACCCGGACAGATCCCCCGCATTTT. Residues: CASSTTRTDPPHF.